This TCR beta chain was recorded in a study of T-cell memory formation after mild COVID-19. Study background: Clusters were largely donor specific. The study's findings and limits: Clones contracting over day 15 to 85 were CD4/CD8 balanced, with later expanders leaning CD4+.

CDR1 and CDR2 (germline): ENHRY, SYGVKD. V was clipped by 2 bases and J by 5 bases, with 7 bases between them. The CDR3 runs to 12 residues. On this clonotype itself: Its antigen is as yet unknown.

TCRdb passed the 5' RACE reads through MiXCR, listing each CDR3 protein once. The table records under 50,000 distinct CDR3 sequences, 25% to 30% of them present only once. Sequencing was carried out using PBMCs or a T cell subset sorted from them (not recorded which). This TCR was sampled from a man in his late teens or twenties who had mild COVID-19 (a few samples of this study predate the infection). Cell type and time point are not known. The chain couples TRBV10-3 to TRBJ2-7; tentative D call: TRBD2 (6 bases). The CDR3 DNA reads TGTGCCATCAGTGAGGGGGGGAACGAGCAGTACTTC. Its translation is CAISEGGNEQYF.